Shown below are 10 T cell receptor beta chains from a single sample sequenced in a study of cytomegalovirus exposure and HLA in healthy donors. The PCR was carried out with 60 Vbeta primers and 13 Jbeta primers. This table comes from immunoSEQ multiplex PCR, and its TCRdb copy is limited to in-frame clones, with some not included. The sample records about 140,000 clones, over 60% being singletons. Specimen: PBMCs. The receptors here all came from a male donor in good health and CMV-seropositive.

This clone has only one observation. This rearrangement joins TRBV27 to TRBJ1-2; 8 bases line up with TRBD1. The CDR3 is 14 residues long. V gave up 4 bases and J gave up 5 bases; unmatched junction bases: 6. Germline V gene sequence: CDR1 MNHEY, CDR2 SMNVEV (reference sequence). For the CDR3, the DNA is TGTGCCAGCAGTTCTGAGACAGGGGATTATGGCTACACCTTC. Protein sequence: CASSSETGDYGYTF.

This chain joins TRBV7-9 and TRBJ2-1; tentatively, D is TRBD1 (6 bases). Germline V gives CDR1 SEHNR, CDR2 FQNEAQ (reference sequence). CDR3 length: 16 amino acids. Trimming shortened V by 9 bases and J by 1 base, and 19 bases separated the two germline ends. The CDR3 DNA sequence: TGTGCCAGTCAACCAGGGGCCACTGGGTCCTACAATGAGCAGTTCTTC. As protein: CASQPGATGSYNEQFF.

A few counts support this clone. The rearrangement links TRBV11-2 to TRBJ1-2, with D maybe TRBD1 (5 bases). The germline V and J ends were trimmed by 5 bases and 4 bases, with 17 bases remaining between them. Germline V gene data show CDR1 as SGHAT and CDR2 as FQNNGV. This CDR3 has 15 amino acids. The CDR3, as DNA: TGTGCCAGCAGCATGGCCGGGACTGCGAGCTATGGCTACACCTTC. Protein product: CASSMAGTASYGYTF.

The rearrangement joins TRBV5-6 to TRBJ1-1, with D possibly being TRBD1 (6 bases). Germline values: CDR1 SGHDT, CDR2 YYEEEE. The CDR3 spans 13 residues. V gave up 2 bases and J gave up 7 bases, with 12 bases separating them. The CDR3 spells CASSFNRVSEAFF. The CDR3 bases are TGTGCCAGCAGCTTTAACAGGGTTAGTGAAGCTTTCTTT.

The chain uses TRBV13 and TRBJ2-5, with no clear D. This CDR3 is built from 17 residues. The germline V gene encodes CDR1 PRHDT and CDR2 FYEKMQ (reference sequence). Trimming removed 8 bases at V and 1 base at J, with 23 bases between. The CDR3 reads CASGSLSAASSQETQYF. The CDR3 DNA sequence: TGTGCCAGCGGCTCTTTGTCGGCGGCGTCCTCCCAAGAGACCCAGTACTTC.

The genes are TRBV7-9 and TRBJ2-7; possible D gene TRBD1, 5 bases. The CDR3 is 14 residues long. CDR1 and CDR2 from the germline V gene are SEHNR and FQNEAQ (reference sequence). Between the trimmed V and J ends, which lost 5 bases and 2 bases, there was a span of 13 bases. The CDR3 spells CASSASGYPYEQYF. CDR3 sequence (DNA): TGTGCCAGCAGCGCCTCAGGGTACCCCTACGAGCAGTACTTC. Filled out from reference TRBV7-9 and TRBJ2-7, the complete variable domain reads DTGVSQNPRHKITKRGQNVTFRCDPISEHNRLYWYRQTLGQGPEFLTYFQNEAQLEKSRLLSDRFSAERPKGSFSTLEIQRTEQGDSAMYLCASSASGYPYEQYFGPGTRLTVT.

This chain links TRBV4-3 with TRBJ2-1; 7 bases are a match to TRBD2. The CDR3 length is 16 residues. Germline trimming cut 0 bases from V and 4 bases from J; bases unmatched to any gene: 6. Germline CDR1 and CDR2: LGHNA and YSLEER. The CDR3 here is CASSQDDSGVYNEQFF. The CDR3 nucleotides are TGCGCCAGCAGCCAAGATGACAGCGGGGTTTACAATGAGCAGTTCTTC.

The chain carries TRBV9 and TRBJ2-5; D is unclear. With 1 base removed from V and 5 bases from J, the gap between germline ends came to 12 bases. This CDR3 comprises 14 residues. Germline loops: CDR1 SGDLS, CDR2 YYNGEE. The CDR3 DNA is TGTGCCAGCAGCGTAAGCCCGCTCGGGGAGACCCAGTACTTC. Its translation: CASSVSPLGETQYF.

V gene TRBV19 combines with J gene TRBJ1-5; 10 nucleotides line up with TRBD1. Losses at the gene ends were 6 bases for V and 3 bases for J; bases not matched to a gene: 11. Germline V lookup: CDR1 LNHDA, CDR2 SQIVND (reference sequence). The CDR3 has 17 residues. The CDR3 nucleotides are TGTGCCAGTAGAAACCCCCCGGGACAGGGGTTCAATCAGCCCCAGCATTTT. Translated, it gives CASRNPPGQGFNQPQHF.

This sequence joins TRBV6-1 and TRBJ1-5, with D maybe TRBD1 (6 bases). The CDR3 totals 17 residues. The germline V and J ends were trimmed by 1 base and 7 bases, with 20 bases remaining between them. Germline V gene data show CDR1 as MNHNS and CDR2 as SASEGT. CDR3 nucleotide sequence: TGTGCCAGCAGTGAAGTGGGGGGAGGGGGGGAACGGCAGCCCCAGCATTTT. This sequence encodes CASSEVGGGGERQPQHF.